One sample yielded the 24 T cell receptor beta chains listed below, sequenced in a study of Ad26.COV2.S vaccination and SARS-CoV-2 variants. The treatment was: around 19 received Ad26.COV2.S at low or high dose, single or two shots; several received placebo; per-sample allocation not given. Following the first vaccine or placebo injection, samples were taken on day 63. Repertoires were generated with immunoSEQ multiplex PCR, while TCRdb's copy carries only in-frame clones and drops some. The sample lists over 350,000 clones, about nine tenths occurring once. This sample comprised peripheral blood, obtained in a trial of Ad26.COV2.S vaccine versus placebo. The receptors shown here come from a person between 18 and 65 years old who received the Ad26.COV2.S COVID-19 vaccine or a placebo.

CDR3 loop: CASSESGTRYEQYF. CDR3 in DNA: TGCGCCAGCAGTGAGTCAGGGACTAGATACGAGCAGTACTTC. This rearrangement joins TRBV10-1 to TRBJ2-7, with 8 positions matching TRBD2. Trimming at V came to 0 bases and at J to 4 bases, leaving 2 bases not matched to a gene. Germline V gives CDR1 WNHNN, CDR2 SYGVQD (reference sequence). The CDR3 is 14 amino acids.

This chain connects TRBV15 to TRBJ1-2; TRBD1 matches at 8 bases. This CDR3 has 14 amino acids. Germline assignment: CDR1 LNHNV and CDR2 YYDKDF (reference sequence). V shed 0 bases, J shed 8 bases, and the junction held 5 bases outside the gene matches. The chain's CDR3 is CATSRDRTGKGYTF. The CDR3 DNA follows: TGTGCCACCAGCAGAGATCGGACAGGGAAAGGCTACACCTTC.

V gene TRBV7-9 combines with J gene TRBJ2-3; D gene unclear. The CDR3 spans 13 residues. Germline values: CDR1 SEHNR, CDR2 FQNEAQ (reference sequence). V shed 2 bases and J shed 3 bases, with 6 bases lying between them. CDR3 amino acids: CASSLLVTDTQYF. The DNA of the CDR3 is TGTGCCAGCAGCTTACTCGTAACAGATACGCAGTATTTT.

This chain uses TRBV5-8 with TRBJ2-7; D might be TRBD1 (6 bases). This CDR3 has 14 amino acids. Trimming took off 5 bases at V and 4 bases at J, with 16 bases between the two ends. Germline CDR1 reads SGHTS; CDR2 reads YDEGEE. CDR3 protein: CASSYSGVGYEQYF. CDR3 coding DNA: TGTGCCAGCAGTTATTCAGGGGTAGGATACGAGCAGTACTTC.

The chain combines TRBV25-1 with TRBJ1-4, with unresolved D. V was clipped by 2 bases and J by 8 bases, with 15 bases between them. Germline V gene data show CDR1 as MGHDK and CDR2 as SYGVNS. The length of the CDR3 is 15 residues. The CDR3 DNA reads as TGTGCCAGCAGTGAAATATGGGGTACGGGGGAAAAACTGTTTTTT. Encoded protein: CASSEIWGTGEKLFF.

The chain employs TRBV6-2 or TRBV6-3 and TRBJ2-5; 10 bases are shared with TRBD1. The CDR3 extends over 14 amino acids. V lost 5 bases and J lost 4; bases outside the gene matches: 4. Germline-derived CDR1 and CDR2 are MNHEY and SVGEGT. The CDR3 is CASSTRTGGETQYF. CDR3 nucleotide sequence: TGTGCCAGCAGTACCCGGACAGGGGGAGAGACCCAGTACTTC.

The chain employs TRBV7-9 and TRBJ2-7, with 7 positions matching TRBD1. Germline V lookup: CDR1 SEHNR, CDR2 FQNEAQ (reference sequence). This CDR3 has 15 residues. The V gene end was trimmed by 0 bases and the J gene end by 6 bases; junction bases not matched to a gene: 8. Here the CDR3 reads CASSLARQGKREQYF. CDR3 bases: TGTGCCAGCAGCTTAGCAAGACAGGGAAAGCGCGAGCAGTACTTC.

The chain recombines TRBV30 with TRBJ1-2, with 7 bases aligning to TRBD1. Per germline, CDR1 GTSNPN and CDR2 SVGIG (reference sequence). V lost 4 bases to trimming and J lost 4 bases; unmatched junction nucleotides: 6. This CDR3 contains 13 residues. The CDR3 is CAWTSGGFYGYTF. In DNA, the CDR3 is TGTGCCTGGACGTCAGGGGGTTTCTATGGCTACACCTTC.

CDR3 sequence: CASSEVLFRNLNEKLFF. The CDR3, as DNA: TGTGCCAGCAGTGAGGTACTTTTTAGAAACCTAAATGAAAAACTGTTTTTT. This sequence joins TRBV2 and TRBJ1-4; D gene ambiguous. The ends were cut back, 3 bases at V and 5 bases at J, with 19 bases in the middle. CDR1 and CDR2 (germline): SNHLY, FYNNEI. This CDR3 is 17 amino acids long.

J is TRBJ1-2 and V is TRBV3-1 (or the pseudogene TRBV3-2); the D gene is possibly TRBD1 (5 bases). This CDR3 contains 13 residues. Germline V gene lookup returns CDR1 LGHDT and CDR2 YNNKEL (reference sequence). V lost 0 bases to trimming and J lost 8 bases, with 10 bases between them. The CDR3 DNA sequence: TGTGCCAGCAGCCAAGAGACACACAGGGGCTACACCTTC. This sequence encodes CASSQETHRGYTF.

The rearrangement links TRBV6-2 or TRBV6-3 to TRBJ1-2, with 7 bases identical to TRBD1. V dropped 2 bases and J dropped 5; count of bases not matched to a gene: 5. CDR3 length: 14 residues. CDR1 and CDR2 (germline): MNHEY, SVGEGT. In DNA form, the CDR3 reads TGTGCCAGCAGTTACGGACAGGCGCCTTATGGCTACACCTTC. This sequence encodes CASSYGQAPYGYTF.

The chain has TRBV5-5 and TRBJ2-7, with 7 bases lining up with TRBD1. J was trimmed by 3 bases and V by 2 bases; bases with no gene match: 5. Per germline, CDR1 SGHKS and CDR2 YYEKEE (reference sequence). The CDR3 extends over 14 amino acids. In DNA, the CDR3 is TGTGCCAGCAGCTTTCGCTGGGACAGCTACGAGCAGTACTTC. It encodes CASSFRWDSYEQYF. The full variable domain, rest sourced from reference TRBV5-5 and TRBJ2-7, is DAGVTQSPTHLIKTRGQQVTLRCSPISGHKSVSWYQQVLGQGPQFIFQYYEKEERGRGNFPDRFSARQFPNYSSELNVNALLLGDSALYLCASSFRWDSYEQYFGPGTRLTVT.

This clone came up once. The chain has TRBV11-2 and TRBJ1-4, with 9 bases matching TRBD1. CDR1 and CDR2 (germline): SGHAT, FQNNGV. The CDR3 is 16 residues long. V was clipped by 5 bases and J by 9 bases; unmatched bases: 13. CDR3 nucleotides: TGTGCCAGCAGCACACCGGGACAGGGAAGGAGGAAAAAACTGTTTTTT. It is translated as CASSTPGQGRRKKLFF.

The rearrangement joins TRBV7-9 to TRBJ1-4; D might be TRBD1 (5 bases). The ends were cut back, 7 bases at V and 8 bases at J, with 23 bases in the middle. This CDR3 contains 16 residues. Germline V CDR1 and CDR2: SEHNR, FQNEAQ (reference sequence). CDR3 in DNA: TGTGCCAGCAACGAGGGGTTGGAAGGGCTCAGGGAAAAACTGTTTTTT. Amino acids: CASNEGLEGLREKLFF. Supplemented by reference TRBV7-9 and TRBJ1-4, the full variable domain reads DTGVSQNPRHKITKRGQNVTFRCDPISEHNRLYWYRQTLGQGPEFLTYFQNEAQLEKSRLLSDRFSAERPKGSFSTLEIQRTEQGDSAMYLCASNEGLEGLREKLFFGSGTQLSVL.

The chain has TRBV19 and TRBJ1-5; D uncertain. Germline V lookup: CDR1 LNHDA, CDR2 SQIVND (reference sequence). V dropped 0 bases and J dropped 2 bases, with 14 bases sitting between them. This CDR3 region has 17 residues. In DNA form, the CDR3 reads TGTGCCAGTAGTATAGAGTCGCGAGGCCGCGGCAATCAGCCCCAGCATTTT. Translated, it gives CASSIESRGRGNQPQHF.

The genes are TRBV5-1 and TRBJ1-6; a possible D gene is TRBD1 (6 bases). Trimming stripped 4 bases from V and 7 bases from J, with 12 bases between. This CDR3 is 14 amino acids long. CDR1 and CDR2 (germline): SGHRS, YFSETQ. This chain's CDR3 is CASSLRTENSPLHF. CDR3 in DNA: TGCGCCAGCAGCCTTCGGACAGAGAATTCACCCCTCCACTTT. Together with reference TRBV5-1 and TRBJ1-6, the CDR3 gives the full variable domain: KAGVTQTPRYLIKTRGQQVTLSCSPISGHRSVSWYQQTPGQGLQFLFEYFSETQRNKGNFPGRFSGRQFSNSRSEMNVSTLELGDSALYLCASSLRTENSPLHFGNGTRLTVT.

The chain combines TRBV24-1 with TRBJ1-1, with 8 bases identical to TRBD1. Trimming at V came to 9 bases and at J to 5 bases, leaving 7 bases not matched to a gene. CDR1 and CDR2 from the germline V gene are KGHDR and SFDVKD. This CDR3 comprises 13 residues. CDR3 DNA: TGTGCCACCCAGCAGGGGGCGCAGACTGAAGCTTTCTTT. Protein: CATQQGAQTEAFF.

The chain joins TRBV6-5 to TRBJ2-7; D might be TRBD1 (5 bases). V lost 0 bases to trimming and J lost 0 bases, with 12 bases between them. The CDR3 contains 16 residues. The germline gives CDR1 MNHEY, CDR2 SVGAGI. CDR3: CASSYSYKGNSYEQYF. The CDR3 nucleotides read TGTGCCAGCAGTTACTCGTACAAGGGGAACTCCTACGAGCAGTACTTC.

Details on this clone: Relative to the germline gene, one junction end is altered; a read error may explain this. Other DNA variants within this sample encode the same CDR3. This chain joins TRBV14 and TRBJ2-2; no definite D call. CDR1 is SGHDN and CDR2 is FVKESK in the germline V gene. The CDR3 runs to 15 residues. CDR3: CASSPLVYNTGELFF. The CDR3 region has the DNA TGTGCTAGCAGCCCACTGGTCTATAACACCGGGGAGCTGTTTTTT.

The CDR3 DNA reads TGCGCCAGCAGTGCCACTGGGGGACAGGGGGATGATTCACCCCTCCACTTT. Protein sequence: CASSATGGQGDDSPLHF. The J gene is TRBJ1-6, the V gene TRBV10-2; 11 bases match TRBD1. J gave up 8 bases and V 4 bases, and 10 bases lay outside the gene matches. This CDR3 has 17 residues. Germline V CDR1 and CDR2: WSHSY, SAAADI.

This chain joins TRBV7-8 and TRBJ2-5; perhaps D is TRBD1 or TRBD2 (5 bases each). Germline V gene sequence: CDR1 SGHVS, CDR2 FQNEAQ. V lost 7 bases to trimming and J lost 5 bases, with 20 bases between them. This CDR3 spans 15 amino acids. CDR3 coding DNA: TGTGCCAGCACGCCTGGGACGACCGGGGAGGAGACCCAGTACTTC. This translates into CASTPGTTGEETQYF.

The chain uses TRBV9 and TRBJ2-2; TRBD1 aligns across 9 bases. The V gene's germline CDR1 is SGDLS and CDR2 YYNGEE. Germline trimming cut 4 bases from V and 3 bases from J; bases unmatched to any gene: 4. This CDR3 comprises 15 residues. The CDR3 loop is CASSLDRGYTGELFF. The CDR3 DNA reads as TGTGCCAGCAGCCTAGACAGGGGGTACACCGGGGAGCTGTTTTTT.

The chain carries TRBV3-1 (or the pseudogene TRBV3-2) and TRBJ2-2; the D gene could be TRBD1 or TRBD2 (7 bases each). This CDR3 contains 17 residues. V shed 4 bases and J shed 5 bases, with 20 bases lying between them. Germline values: CDR1 LGHDT, CDR2 YNNKEL (reference sequence). The CDR3 bases are TGTGCCAGCAGCCCCCGCTCGGGGAGGGGGCGGACCGGGGAGCTGTTTTTT. Its translation: CASSPRSGRGRTGELFF.

This clone has a handful of counts. J is TRBJ2-7 and V is TRBV19; 9 nucleotides match TRBD1. Germline V gives CDR1 LNHDA, CDR2 SQIVND (reference sequence). The ends lost 6 bases at V and 2 bases at J; junction bases unmatched: 2. This CDR3 is 13 amino acids long. The chain's CDR3 is CASSGQGTYEQYF. Here the CDR3 DNA reads TGTGCCAGTAGCGGACAGGGGACCTACGAGCAGTACTTC.